The T cell receptor beta chain under discussion was sequenced for a study of CD8 T cells in Susac syndrome (dated by TCRdb to the late 2010s). Notes on the research overall: The study used repertoire sequencing to test whether antigen drove CD8+ T cell activation and differentiation in Susac syndrome. The study compared CD8+ T cell repertoire clonality among 12 healthy donors, 14 Susac syndrome patients and approximately 16 multiple sclerosis patients. The full study reports these points: The number of individuals in the TCR sequencing and HLA analysis was recognized as being relatively small.

RNA was extracted using the RNeasy kit, and about 0.45 to 1 ug of the RNA was reverse transcribed with random hexamers. The immunoSEQ multiplex PCR assay, which covers 54 Vbeta and 13 Jbeta segments, was used to amplify TCR beta CDR3 regions. PCR amplification bias was corrected using a synthetic template baseline for primer optimization and computational correction. The source study handled its data this way. Reads were annotated to V, D and J genes per IMGT and analyzed with immunoSEQ Analyzer, keeping only productive sequences. To calculate clonality, Shannon entropy was normalized by log2 of the number of productive unique sequences and then subtracted from one. Public and private clones were assessed among the 100 most prevalent clones of each patient and control. Clones were defined as Susac-specific when absent from the healthy and MS cohorts, from approximately 1,100 published viral clones and from other ImmuneACCESS disease sequences. In-frame beta chains were kept once TCRdb had trimmed the public reads at Q25 with fastp and called clones with MiXCR. Each entry merges the rows of one CDR3 protein and shows their most common DNA and genes. These V and J calls derive from TCRdb rather than the authors' analysis. Within this sample are about 300,000 distinct CDR3 sequences, with 75% to 90% of them counted one time only. Around 0.18% of the sample is taken by the ten largest.

Of note for this clonotype: Its recognized antigen is unknown. No much larger clone is present one base from it, and per-base qualities are unavailable.

In the germline V gene, CDR1 corresponds to MGHDK and CDR2 to SYGVNS. The CDR3 numbers 13 residues from cysteine through phenylalanine. Only the CDR3 portion is preserved as DNA: 39 bases, with reading frame beginning at the first base. V and J lose 4 bases and 6 bases, and a span of 10 bases separates them. Peripheral blood CD8+ and CD4+ T cells from healthy donors, Susac syndrome patients and multiple sclerosis patients were profiled using high-throughput TCR beta sequencing. The multiple sclerosis controls were treatment-naive patients whose relapsing-remitting disease, either stable or active, fulfilled the revised McDonald criteria. CD8+ TEMRA cells were enriched by FACS, while bulk CD8+ and CD4+ T cells were purified by magnetic negative isolation. Blood was drawn into EDTA tubes, processed within 24 hours, and PBMCs were isolated by density gradient centrifugation. PBMCs intended for TCR sequencing were frozen in liquid nitrogen and were later thawed in a 37 degrees C water bath. A purity of at least 90% was achieved for sorted or isolated CD4+, CD8+ and CD8+ TEMRA cells.

This TCR derives from a human donor with multiple sclerosis. The rearranged chain carries TRBV25-1 and TRBJ1-5; a tentative D call is TRBD1 (5 bases match). Source material: CD8+ T cells from PBMCs. The base sequence is TGTGCCAGCAGTGGGGACGGGACTCAGCCCCAGCATTTT. Its coded protein is CASSGDGTQPQHF.